Listed below are T cell receptor beta chains from one sample, sequenced in a study of T-cell reconstitution after alpha-beta-depleted transplantation in children. TCRdb processed the PCR reads anew with MiXCR; each CDR3 protein has one entry. The table has approximately 350,000 distinct CDR3 sequences, approximately 10% seen once; the top ten hold approximately 2.3%. Specimen: PBMCs from the stem cell graft donor, collected from the stem cell graft. The receptor source for this set is a human donor who donated a stem cell graft to a child with acute lymphoblastic leukemia. Both conserved end residues are part of each CDR3. Each record gives: D gene, clone size, J gene, V gene, CDR3 protein, CDR3 DNA. The D gene is left open where the match is weak. Clone size is shown for a subset of rows, as once, few, many or a class of expanded clone.

d_gene: TRBD1; abundance: -; j_gene: TRBJ2-1; v_gene: TRBV3-1; CDR3aa: CASSQEGQGVPEQFF; CDR3nt: TGTGCCAGCAGCCAAGAGGGACAGGGGGTCCCTGAGCAGTTCTTC
d_gene: -; abundance: -; j_gene: TRBJ1-1; v_gene: TRBV5-5; CDR3aa: CASSLGSQGWTEAFF; CDR3nt: TGTGCCAGCAGCTTGGGATCGCAGGGCTGGACTGAAGCTTTCTTT
d_gene: TRBD2; abundance: few; j_gene: TRBJ2-3; v_gene: TRBV3-1; CDR3aa: CASSHPEASGSTDTQYF; CDR3nt: TGTGCCAGCAGCCACCCAGAGGCTAGCGGGAGCACAGATACGCAGTATTTT
d_gene: -; abundance: -; j_gene: TRBJ1-5; v_gene: TRBV7-2; CDR3aa: CASSIAVSEQPQHF; CDR3nt: TGTGCCAGCAGCATAGCTGTTTCCGAACAGCCCCAGCATTTT
d_gene: TRBD2; abundance: -; j_gene: TRBJ2-7; v_gene: TRBV5-1; CDR3aa: CASSFTGGGEQYF; CDR3nt: TGCGCCAGCAGCTTCACGGGAGGAGGTGAGCAGTACTTC
d_gene: TRBD2; abundance: few; j_gene: TRBJ2-1; v_gene: TRBV6-2/TRBV6-3; CDR3aa: CASSYSFAGGYNEQFF; CDR3nt: TGTGCCAGCAGTTACTCGTTCGCGGGAGGGTACAATGAGCAGTTCTTC
d_gene: TRBD1; abundance: -; j_gene: TRBJ2-1; v_gene: TRBV3-1; CDR3aa: CASSQGRDRAINEQFF; CDR3nt: TGTGCCAGCAGCCAAGGCCGGGACAGGGCTATCAATGAGCAGTTCTTC
d_gene: -; abundance: many; j_gene: TRBJ2-7; v_gene: TRBV7-8; CDR3aa: CASSLNSDEQYF; CDR3nt: TGTGCCAGCAGCTTAAACAGTGACGAGCAGTACTTC
d_gene: TRBD1; abundance: -; j_gene: TRBJ2-7; v_gene: TRBV4-1; CDR3aa: CASSQTGTGDYEQYF; CDR3nt: TGCGCCAGCAGCCAAACCGGGACAGGGGATTACGAGCAGTACTTC
d_gene: -; abundance: -; j_gene: TRBJ1-1; v_gene: TRBV7-2; CDR3aa: CASSLVFGDGAFF; CDR3nt: TGTGCCAGCAGCTTAGTTTTCGGGGATGGAGCTTTCTTT
d_gene: TRBD2; abundance: few; j_gene: TRBJ2-2; v_gene: TRBV11-2; CDR3aa: CASSFSRDGGLAGGTGELFF; CDR3nt: TGTGCCAGCAGCTTTTCCCGGGACGGAGGACTAGCGGGGGGCACCGGGGAGCTGTTTTTT
d_gene: TRBD2; abundance: few; j_gene: TRBJ2-1; v_gene: TRBV13; CDR3aa: CASSPRLAASYSEQFF; CDR3nt: TGTGCCAGCAGCCCCCGACTAGCGGCCTCCTACAGTGAGCAGTTCTTC
d_gene: -; abundance: -; j_gene: TRBJ2-1; v_gene: TRBV27; CDR3aa: CASSLTGDEQFF; CDR3nt: TGTGCCAGCAGTCTAACAGGTGATGAGCAGTTCTTC
d_gene: -; abundance: few; j_gene: TRBJ1-1; v_gene: TRBV5-1; CDR3aa: CASSLVQGTEAFF; CDR3nt: TGCGCCAGCAGCTTGGTTCAGGGGACTGAAGCTTTCTTT
d_gene: TRBD2; abundance: many; j_gene: TRBJ2-5; v_gene: TRBV10-3; CDR3aa: CAIRGTREETQYF; CDR3nt: TGTGCCATCAGGGGGACTAGAGAAGAGACCCAGTACTTC
d_gene: TRBD2; abundance: -; j_gene: TRBJ2-1; v_gene: TRBV15; CDR3aa: CATSSQRTSAYNEQFF; CDR3nt: TGTGCCACCAGCTCCCAGCGGACTAGCGCATACAATGAGCAGTTCTTC
d_gene: -; abundance: few; j_gene: TRBJ1-4; v_gene: TRBV7-2; CDR3aa: CASSLGAWKATNEKLFF; CDR3nt: TGTGCCAGCAGCTTAGGGGCTTGGAAGGCAACTAATGAAAAACTGTTTTTT
d_gene: TRBD2; abundance: -; j_gene: TRBJ2-7; v_gene: TRBV15; CDR3aa: CATSRDPGLAYVQYF; CDR3nt: TGTGCCACCAGCAGAGATCCGGGACTAGCTTACGTGCAGTACTTC
d_gene: -; abundance: many; j_gene: TRBJ2-2; v_gene: TRBV29-1; CDR3aa: CSVEKPERGLGELFF; CDR3nt: TGCAGCGTTGAAAAGCCAGAGAGGGGGTTAGGGGAGCTGTTTTTT
d_gene: -; abundance: few; j_gene: TRBJ1-2; v_gene: TRBV11-2; CDR3aa: CASSLGGGPNLYGYTF; CDR3nt: TGTGCCAGCAGCTTAGGAGGGGGACCCAACTTGTATGGCTACACCTTC
d_gene: -; abundance: many; j_gene: TRBJ2-2; v_gene: TRBV4-3; CDR3aa: CASSQDWLNTGELFF; CDR3nt: TGCGCCAGCAGCCAAGATTGGCTGAACACCGGGGAGCTGTTTTTT
d_gene: TRBD2; abundance: -; j_gene: TRBJ2-1; v_gene: TRBV30; CDR3aa: CAWSKAGGRAYNEQFF; CDR3nt: TGTGCCTGGAGTAAAGCGGGAGGGCGAGCCTACAATGAGCAGTTCTTC
d_gene: TRBD2; abundance: many; j_gene: TRBJ2-7; v_gene: TRBV5-1; CDR3aa: CASSRGGNYEQYF; CDR3nt: TGCGCCAGCAGTCGCGGGGGGAACTACGAGCAGTACTTC
d_gene: -; abundance: many; j_gene: TRBJ2-1; v_gene: TRBV20-1; CDR3aa: CSARSRLSYNEQFF; CDR3nt: TGCAGTGCTAGGTCCAGGTTATCCTACAATGAGCAGTTCTTC
d_gene: TRBD2; abundance: many; j_gene: TRBJ2-3; v_gene: TRBV7-8; CDR3aa: CASSLAGLGGTDTQYF; CDR3nt: TGTGCCAGCAGCTTAGCGGGACTAGGGGGCACAGATACGCAGTATTTT
d_gene: TRBD1; abundance: -; j_gene: TRBJ1-1; v_gene: TRBV27; CDR3aa: CASSGTGGALILNTEAFF; CDR3nt: TGTGCCAGCAGCGGGACAGGGGGCGCGCTGATTTTGAACACTGAAGCTTTCTTT
d_gene: -; abundance: -; j_gene: TRBJ2-1; v_gene: TRBV11-2; CDR3aa: CASSLNSGSSYNEQFF; CDR3nt: TGTGCCAGCAGCTTAAATAGCGGAAGCTCCTACAATGAGCAGTTCTTC
d_gene: TRBD2; abundance: few; j_gene: TRBJ2-3; v_gene: TRBV5-1; CDR3aa: CASSPQGLAPSTDTQYF; CDR3nt: TGCGCCAGCAGCCCCCAGGGACTAGCGCCCAGCACAGATACGCAGTATTTT
d_gene: -; abundance: few; j_gene: TRBJ1-6; v_gene: TRBV12-3/TRBV12-4; CDR3aa: CASSLAPRMAVSPLHF; CDR3nt: TGTGCCAGCAGTTTAGCGCCCCGCATGGCTGTTTCACCCCTCCACTTT
d_gene: -; abundance: -; j_gene: TRBJ1-5; v_gene: TRBV24-1; CDR3aa: CATSDSGPYSNQPQHF; CDR3nt: TGTGCCACCAGTGATTCGGGCCCGTATAGCAATCAGCCCCAGCATTTT
d_gene: -; abundance: few; j_gene: TRBJ1-6; v_gene: TRBV2; CDR3aa: CASRGDYNSPLHF; CDR3nt: TGTGCCAGCAGGGGCGATTATAATTCACCCCTCCACTTT
d_gene: -; abundance: -; j_gene: TRBJ2-1; v_gene: TRBV10-2; CDR3aa: CATGPIALASYNEQFF; CDR3nt: TGCGCCACCGGTCCAATAGCTTTGGCTTCCTACAATGAGCAGTTCTTC
d_gene: -; abundance: few; j_gene: TRBJ2-7; v_gene: TRBV5-5; CDR3aa: CASRFSGSEGEQYF; CDR3nt: TGTGCCAGCAGATTCTCCGGGTCCGAGGGCGAGCAGTACTTC
d_gene: -; abundance: few; j_gene: TRBJ2-7; v_gene: TRBV20-1; CDR3aa: CSARVSNSYEQYF; CDR3nt: TGCAGTGCTAGAGTCTCCAACTCCTACGAGCAGTACTTC
d_gene: TRBD2; abundance: few; j_gene: TRBJ2-5; v_gene: TRBV5-1; CDR3aa: CASSLSTSGDQETQYF; CDR3nt: TGCGCCAGCAGCTTGTCTACTAGCGGGGATCAAGAGACCCAGTACTTC
d_gene: -; abundance: many; j_gene: TRBJ2-4; v_gene: TRBV7-9; CDR3aa: CASSFAAAKNIQYF; CDR3nt: TGTGCCAGCAGCTTTGCAGCAGCCAAAAACATTCAGTACTTC
d_gene: -; abundance: -; j_gene: TRBJ2-1; v_gene: TRBV7-9; CDR3aa: CASSPRLANEQFF; CDR3nt: TGTGCCAGCAGCCCCCGGCTAGCCAATGAGCAGTTCTTC
d_gene: -; abundance: -; j_gene: TRBJ1-1; v_gene: TRBV29-1; CDR3aa: CSAQGMNTEAFF; CDR3nt: TGCAGCGCACAGGGTATGAACACTGAAGCTTTCTTT
d_gene: TRBD2; abundance: -; j_gene: TRBJ2-2; v_gene: TRBV4-3; CDR3aa: CASSQWSSGTGELFF; CDR3nt: TGCGCCAGCAGCCAGTGGTCTAGCGGGACCGGGGAGCTGTTTTTT
d_gene: -; abundance: few; j_gene: TRBJ2-1; v_gene: TRBV9; CDR3aa: CASSVFSYNEQFF; CDR3nt: TGTGCCAGCAGTGTCTTCTCCTACAATGAGCAGTTCTTC
d_gene: TRBD1; abundance: few; j_gene: TRBJ2-7; v_gene: TRBV6-5; CDR3aa: CASSYWTGGEQYF; CDR3nt: TGTGCCAGCAGTTATTGGACAGGCGGCGAGCAGTACTTC
d_gene: -; abundance: -; j_gene: TRBJ2-1; v_gene: TRBV5-1; CDR3aa: CASTLAPGMDNEQFF; CDR3nt: TGCGCCAGCACCTTGGCCCCGGGGATGGACAATGAGCAGTTCTTC
d_gene: -; abundance: few; j_gene: TRBJ2-7; v_gene: TRBV27; CDR3aa: CASSLMGYEQYF; CDR3nt: TGTGCCAGCAGTTTAATGGGCTACGAGCAGTACTTC
d_gene: TRBD2; abundance: few; j_gene: TRBJ2-1; v_gene: TRBV7-9; CDR3aa: CASSVRPSGSSYNEQFF; CDR3nt: TGTGCCAGCAGCGTCCGCCCTAGCGGGAGCTCCTACAATGAGCAGTTCTTC
d_gene: -; abundance: few; j_gene: TRBJ1-6; v_gene: TRBV7-2; CDR3aa: CASNPSSGNSPLHF; CDR3nt: TGTGCCAGCAACCCATCCTCCGGGAATTCACCCCTCCACTTT
d_gene: -; abundance: few; j_gene: TRBJ2-7; v_gene: TRBV20-1; CDR3aa: CSAEDSAAYEQYF; CDR3nt: TGCAGTGCAGAGGACAGTGCTGCCTACGAGCAGTACTTC
d_gene: -; abundance: many; j_gene: TRBJ2-7; v_gene: TRBV4-1; CDR3aa: CASSQGGGFEQYF; CDR3nt: TGCGCCAGCAGCCAAGGTGGGGGGTTCGAGCAGTACTTC
d_gene: TRBD1; abundance: many; j_gene: TRBJ2-7; v_gene: TRBV7-2; CDR3aa: CASSSGTGKYEQYF; CDR3nt: TGTGCCAGCAGCTCTGGGACAGGCAAATACGAGCAGTACTTC
d_gene: -; abundance: -; j_gene: TRBJ2-5; v_gene: TRBV29-1; CDR3aa: CSVGQRGETQYF; CDR3nt: TGCAGCGTCGGACAGAGAGGGGAGACCCAGTACTTC
d_gene: -; abundance: few; j_gene: TRBJ2-1; v_gene: TRBV7-2; CDR3aa: CASSSSVVHEQFF; CDR3nt: TGTGCCAGCAGCTCCTCGGTCGTCCATGAGCAGTTCTTC
d_gene: TRBD1; abundance: -; j_gene: TRBJ1-2; v_gene: TRBV7-9; CDR3aa: CASSPETGTGVGGYTF; CDR3nt: TGTGCCAGCAGCCCCGAGACCGGGACAGGGGTGGGTGGCTACACCTTC
d_gene: -; abundance: many; j_gene: TRBJ2-3; v_gene: TRBV29-1; CDR3aa: CSVDVGSTDTQYF; CDR3nt: TGCAGCGTTGATGTGGGGAGCACAGATACGCAGTATTTT
d_gene: TRBD2; abundance: few; j_gene: TRBJ2-7; v_gene: TRBV20-1; CDR3aa: CSAVSGRDYEQYF; CDR3nt: TGCAGTGCGGTTAGCGGGAGGGACTACGAGCAGTACTTC
d_gene: -; abundance: -; j_gene: TRBJ2-7; v_gene: TRBV20-1; CDR3aa: CSASAASYEQYF; CDR3nt: TGCAGTGCTAGCGCAGCTTCCTACGAGCAGTACTTC
d_gene: -; abundance: few; j_gene: TRBJ2-7; v_gene: TRBV28; CDR3aa: CASSSPGGRAAPRNSYEQYF; CDR3nt: TGTGCCAGCAGTTCTCCCGGGGGCAGGGCAGCACCTCGGAATTCCTACGAGCAGTACTTC